The clone carrying this T cell receptor (beta chain) was observed at least ten times. The data were taken from a study of T cell repertoires in cytomegalovirus infection. Study in general: Both CMV infection and a matching HLA type were indicated by public TCR beta signatures.

MiXCR was run by TCRdb on the reads, yielding one entry per CDR3 protein. The sample holds about 490,000 distinct CDR3 sequences; roughly 10% are singletons and the top ten take roughly 10%. CDR1 is SGHTA, CDR2 FQGNSA, per germline. CDR3 size: 14 residues. V was pared by 3 bases and J by 16 bases, with 21 bases between. This TCR was recovered from a human donor in good health (CMV status not recorded). Some clones in this sample may be carry-over from other donors' samples. The material sequenced was PBMCs. J is TRBJ1-4 and V is TRBV7-2; D may be TRBD1 (5 bases). The CDR3 region has the DNA TGTGCCAGCAGCTTGCTATTGGGGCCCGGGCCGAAGTTTTTT. This translates into CASSLLLGPGPKFF.